The following is a T cell receptor (beta chain) sequence with its context. This sample stems from a study of OX40 agonist ivuxolimab in advanced cancers. This table comes from immunoSEQ multiplex PCR, and its TCRdb copy is limited to in-frame clones, with some not included. Of 57,000 or so clones detected, 80% to 90% appear once; the ten largest clones hold about 1%. This CDR3 spans 14 amino acids. Trimming pared 4 bases from V and 7 bases from J, leaving 14 bases between. Germline CDR1 reads PRHDT; CDR2 reads FYEKMQ (reference sequence). The specimen comprised CD4+ or CD8+ T cells sorted from blood, sampled in a trial of the OX40 agonist ivuxolimab. The receptor's source is an adult with an advanced solid tumor such as melanoma, head and neck, liver or kidney cancer. This chain links TRBV13 with TRBJ1-3; D gene uncertain. CDR3 residues: CASSSSPTQNTIYF. The DNA for the CDR3 is TGTGCCAGCAGCTCCTCACCTACGCAGAACACCATATATTTT.